The 15 T cell receptor beta chains below were found in one sample sequenced in a study of blood T cell repertoires in COVID-19 (dated by TCRdb to the early 2020s). The library was obtained by the immunoSEQ multiplex PCR assay. TCRdb took over this immuneACCESS table, retaining in-frame rearrangements with V and J assigned. Such tables are incomplete; in checked studies, under half of the missing clones stem from an unresolved V gene, and the remainder is unexplained. Here the sample has a few hundred thousand clones; under 90% occur a single time. Approximately 4.1% of the sample is in the top ten clones. Sequencing used PBMCs or T cells enriched from blood (not recorded which). The receptors originated from a man aged 25-45 years who had recovered from COVID-19.

The chain combines TRBV12-5 with TRBJ2-4, with a possible D match to TRBD1 (6 bases). The V end was cut by 3 bases, the J end by 8 bases, with 32 bases between. The germline CDR1 and CDR2 sequences are LGHNT and FRNRAP. The CDR3 is 20 residues long. CDR3 in amino acids: CASGFLGGLRLGQSEDIQYF. In nucleotides, the CDR3 is TGTGCTAGTGGTTTTCTTGGGGGTCTGAGGCTTGGACAGTCGGAGGACATTCAGTACTTC.

The rearrangement links TRBV7-9 to TRBJ1-1; no definite D call. Germline CDR1 and CDR2: SEHNR and FQNEAQ (reference sequence). The CDR3 runs 11 residues. Trimming shortened V by 1 base and J by 11 bases, and 8 bases separated the two germline ends. As DNA, the CDR3 is TGTGCCAGCAGCTTAGGCCCACGGGCTTTCTTT. This gives the protein CASSLGPRAFF.

This sequence joins TRBV19 and TRBJ1-5; possibly TRBD1 for D (5 bases). This CDR3 comprises 14 residues. Germline V gives CDR1 LNHDA, CDR2 SQIVND (reference sequence). V lost 3 bases to trimming and J lost 4 bases, with 10 bases between them. The CDR3 nucleotides read TGTGCCAGTAGTATCAGGGAGGGTAATCAGCCCCAGCATTTT. It is translated as CASSIREGNQPQHF.

The chain employs TRBV10-1 and TRBJ1-3, with 8 bases lining up with TRBD1. This CDR3 has 13 amino acids. Germline-derived CDR1 and CDR2 are WNHNN and SYGVQD (reference sequence). J was trimmed by 9 bases and V by 6 bases; bases with no gene match: 7. The CDR3: CASRRTGSGTIYF. In DNA, the CDR3 is TGCGCCAGCAGGAGGACAGGGTCTGGCACCATATATTTT.

For this clone: At one boundary the junction diverges from the germline segment, which might be a read error. The sample holds other DNA sequences that translate to the same CDR3. J is TRBJ2-5 and V is TRBV9; 7 nucleotides match TRBD2. In germline, CDR1 is SGDLS, CDR2 YYNGEE. The CDR3 loop spans 15 amino acids. CDR3 protein: CARSGGGGGQETQYF. The CDR3 bases are TGCGCCCGCAGCGGTGGGGGGGGAGGCCAAGAGACCCAGTACTTC.

This rearrangement joins TRBV29-1 to TRBJ2-3; D perhaps matches TRBD1 (6 bases). There are 17 residues in the CDR3. V lost 0 bases, J lost 4 bases, and 20 bases lay in between. Germline CDR1 is SQVTM and CDR2 is ANQGSEA. The CDR3 loop is CSVEDRETSWGPDTQYF. CDR3 coding DNA: TGCAGCGTTGAAGATCGGGAAACGAGTTGGGGGCCAGATACGCAGTATTTT.

The gene calls are TRBV20-1 and TRBJ2-5; 16 nucleotides agree with TRBD2. The CDR3 extends over 18 amino acids. V shed 3 bases, J shed 0 bases, and the junction held 7 bases outside the gene matches. The germline V gene has CDR1 DFQATT and CDR2 SNEGSKA (reference sequence). CDR3 DNA sequence: TGCAGTGCTAGTAGGGGACTAGCGGGGGGGCCCAACCAAGAGACCCAGTACTTC. This translates into CSASRGLAGGPNQETQYF.

The CDR3: CASISGGGVVGSPLHF. CDR3 DNA sequence: TGTGCCAGCATCTCGGGGGGGGGAGTAGTCGGTTCACCCCTCCACTTT. The V call is TRBV7-2, the J call TRBJ1-6; weak D call: TRBD1 (5 bases). The CDR3 is 16 residues long. Germline loops: CDR1 SGHTA, CDR2 FQGNSA. V was cut by 7 bases and J by 9 bases, with 22 bases left in between.

The V and J genes are TRBV11-2 and TRBJ1-2, with a tentative D call TRBD1 (5 bases). Per the germline V gene, CDR1 is SGHAT and CDR2 is FQNNGV. The CDR3 contains 14 residues. The germline V and J ends were trimmed by 4 bases and 6 bases, with 15 bases remaining between them. The CDR3 DNA follows: TGTGCCAGCAGCTCCCCAGGGTTGGCGGATGGCTACACCTTC. Translation: CASSSPGLADGYTF.

The chain is built from TRBV27 and TRBJ2-4; 10 nucleotides agree with TRBD1. The J segment lost 0 bases and the V segment lost 5 bases, leaving 7 bases of the junction unmatched. The CDR3 is made up of 17 amino acids. Germline V CDR1 and CDR2: MNHEY, SMNVEV (reference sequence). This chain's CDR3 is CASSPGQGFIAKNIQYF. The CDR3, as DNA: TGTGCCAGCAGTCCGGGACAGGGGTTCATAGCCAAAAACATTCAGTACTTC.

This clone was observed once. V usage is TRBV6-5 and J usage is TRBJ2-3; 10 bases line up with TRBD2. J was trimmed by 7 bases and V by 4 bases; bases with no gene match: 11. Germline V gene sequence: CDR1 MNHEY, CDR2 SVGAGI. This CDR3 contains 16 residues. Written as DNA, the CDR3 is TGTGCCAGCAGTTCCAGTACTAGCGGGAACATGTATACGCAGTATTTT. It yields the protein CASSSSTSGNMYTQYF.

The sample holds one count of this clone. This chain joins TRBV30 and TRBJ1-1; weak D call: TRBD1 (6 bases). Germline assignment: CDR1 GTSNPN and CDR2 SVGIG (reference sequence). V dropped 2 bases and J dropped 0 bases, with 13 bases sitting between them. The CDR3 is made up of 15 amino acids. CDR3 loop: CAWSQQGSMNTEAFF. As DNA, the CDR3 is TGTGCCTGGAGTCAACAGGGAAGCATGAACACTGAAGCTTTCTTT.

V is TRBV21-1 and J is TRBJ1-1. TRBV21-1 is a pseudogene segment. The CDR3 loop spans 15 amino acids. In nucleotides, the CDR3 is TGTGCCAGCAGCAAAGAAGCACTCTGCGGTTGTGGCGCTTTCTTT. Encoded protein: CASSKEALCGCGAFF.

The chain uses TRBV29-1 and TRBJ2-1, with 9 bases identical to TRBD1. The CDR3 totals 16 residues. The V gene end was trimmed by 4 bases and the J gene end by 6 bases; junction bases not matched to a gene: 13. In germline, CDR1 is SQVTM, CDR2 ANQGSEA. The CDR3 region is CSVVVGLRDRANEQFF. The CDR3 nucleotides read TGCAGCGTTGTCGTGGGTCTCCGGGACAGGGCCAATGAGCAGTTCTTC.

The chain combines TRBV2 with TRBJ2-3, with TRBD2 as a possible D gene (5 bases). Trimming took 6 bases from V and 7 from J, leaving 17 bases between them. Germline CDR1 is SNHLY and CDR2 is FYNNEI. The CDR3 spans 14 residues. The CDR3 DNA reads TGTGCCAGCAGGGTGCTTGTGGCGGGTAATACGCAGTATTTT. This gives the protein CASRVLVAGNTQYF.